Listed below are T cell receptor beta chains from one sample, sequenced in a study of shared clonotypes between healthy human individuals. TCRdb keeps only in-frame clones here, not all; method: immunoSEQ multiplex PCR. The sample holds around 1.1 million clones, more than 75% seen once. The sequenced sample was memory CD4+ T cells from PBMCs. The receptor set was obtained from a man aged 18 to 29 in good health. Some clones in this sample may be carry-over from other donors' samples. The CDR3 runs from the conserved cysteine through the conserved F or W. Each record gives: CDR3 DNA, CDR3 protein, D gene, clone size, V gene, J gene. A D gene is named only where the DNA matches it firmly. Size is omitted from some rows. Given values are once, few, many or a class for expanded clones.

cdr3_nt: TGTGCCAGCAGCCAAGGGTATTTTCAGCCCCAGCATTTT
cdr3_aa: CASSQGYFQPQHF
d_call: -
clone_size: few
v_call: TRBV4-2
j_call: TRBJ1-5

cdr3_nt: TGTGCCAGCAGCCAAGGACAGGGGAACTATGGCTACACCTTC
cdr3_aa: CASSQGQGNYGYTF
d_call: TRBD1
clone_size: -
v_call: TRBV7-9
j_call: TRBJ1-2

cdr3_nt: TGTGCCAGCAGCTATGGACTAGCGGCACAAGAGACCCAGTACTTC
cdr3_aa: CASSYGLAAQETQYF
d_call: TRBD2
clone_size: once
v_call: TRBV5-4
j_call: TRBJ2-5

cdr3_nt: TGCGCCAGCAGCCACCAGCATGAGAGAGGCTCTGGAAACACCATATATTTT
cdr3_aa: CASSHQHERGSGNTIYF
d_call: -
clone_size: -
v_call: TRBV4-3
j_call: TRBJ1-3

cdr3_nt: TGCGCCAGCAGCCAAGATCGGGACAGGGCCTCCCAAGAGACCCAGTACTTC
cdr3_aa: CASSQDRDRASQETQYF
d_call: TRBD1
clone_size: -
v_call: TRBV4-3
j_call: TRBJ2-5

cdr3_nt: TGTGCCAGCAGCCGTCGACAGGGGGCGGACGAGCAGTACTTC
cdr3_aa: CASSRRQGADEQYF
d_call: TRBD1
clone_size: -
v_call: TRBV5-4
j_call: TRBJ2-7

cdr3_nt: TGCGCCAGCAGCTTGCCGGGCTACGAGCAGTACTTC
cdr3_aa: CASSLPGYEQYF
d_call: -
clone_size: few
v_call: TRBV5-1
j_call: TRBJ2-7

cdr3_nt: TGTGCCAGCTCACCACTCCAGGGCTCCGGGGCCAACGTCCTGACTTTC
cdr3_aa: CASSPLQGSGANVLTF
d_call: -
clone_size: -
v_call: TRBV18
j_call: TRBJ2-6

cdr3_nt: TGTGCCGGAGGGGGCCGAAGCTCTGGAAACACCATATATTTT
cdr3_aa: CAGGGRSSGNTIYF
d_call: TRBD1
clone_size: -
v_call: TRBV30
j_call: TRBJ1-3

cdr3_nt: TGTGCCAGCAGACCCGGGCCAAGTGGAGAGACCCAGTACTTC
cdr3_aa: CASRPGPSGETQYF
d_call: -
clone_size: -
v_call: TRBV6-5
j_call: TRBJ2-5

cdr3_nt: TGCGCCAGCAGCCCCCGGGACAGGGGGAACACTGAAGCTTTCTTT
cdr3_aa: CASSPRDRGNTEAFF
d_call: TRBD1
clone_size: -
v_call: TRBV4-1
j_call: TRBJ1-1

cdr3_nt: TGTGCCAGCAGCCTACAGGGACTAGCGGGTGCGGAGACCCAGTACTTC
cdr3_aa: CASSLQGLAGAETQYF
d_call: TRBD2
clone_size: -
v_call: TRBV7-7
j_call: TRBJ2-5

cdr3_nt: TGTGCCAGCAGTAATTACGGACTCCACCGAGGAAAACTGTTTTTT
cdr3_aa: CASSNYGLHRGKLFF
d_call: -
clone_size: -
v_call: TRBV28
j_call: TRBJ1-4

cdr3_nt: TGTGCCAGTAGGGAGAATAGTGTCTCTGGGGCCAACGTCCTGACTTTC
cdr3_aa: CASRENSVSGANVLTF
d_call: -
clone_size: -
v_call: TRBV19
j_call: TRBJ2-6

cdr3_nt: TGTGCCAGCAGTTACCGACCTTTTATGAACACTGAAGCTTTCTTT
cdr3_aa: CASSYRPFMNTEAFF
d_call: -
clone_size: -
v_call: TRBV6-5
j_call: TRBJ1-1

cdr3_nt: TGTGCCAGCAGTTTAAGGCACCTAGAGCAGTACTTC
cdr3_aa: CASSLRHLEQYF
d_call: -
clone_size: -
v_call: TRBV28
j_call: TRBJ2-7

cdr3_nt: TGTGCCAGCAGCTTGGCGCAGGCCCCCTACGAGCAGTACTTC
cdr3_aa: CASSLAQAPYEQYF
d_call: -
clone_size: -
v_call: TRBV5-4
j_call: TRBJ2-7

cdr3_nt: TGCGCCAGCAGCCTAAGCCCCATGACAGGGGGCAACTACAATGAGCAGTTCTTC
cdr3_aa: CASSLSPMTGGNYNEQFF
d_call: TRBD1
clone_size: -
v_call: TRBV5-1
j_call: TRBJ2-1

cdr3_nt: TGTGCCAGCACCATTAGGGTTGGCGGCAGGGGGAACACTGAAGCTTTCTTT
cdr3_aa: CASTIRVGGRGNTEAFF
d_call: -
clone_size: once
v_call: TRBV28
j_call: TRBJ1-1

cdr3_nt: TGTGCCACCAGCAGGGGTTTGGACAGGAACCGCTACAATGAGCAGTTCTTC
cdr3_aa: CATSRGLDRNRYNEQFF
d_call: TRBD1
clone_size: -
v_call: TRBV15
j_call: TRBJ2-1

cdr3_nt: TGTGCCTACCTCCCTAGCGGGAGGGGTAGGAATGAGCAGTTCTTC
cdr3_aa: CAYLPSGRGRNEQFF
d_call: TRBD2
clone_size: -
v_call: TRBV30
j_call: TRBJ2-1

cdr3_nt: TGTGCCAGTAGTAATGATGAAAAACTGTTTTTT
cdr3_aa: CASSNDEKLFF
d_call: -
clone_size: many
v_call: TRBV19
j_call: TRBJ1-4

cdr3_nt: TGTGCCAGCAGCCCTCCGGGACTAGCAAAGGGCGAGCAGTACTTC
cdr3_aa: CASSPPGLAKGEQYF
d_call: TRBD2
clone_size: -
v_call: TRBV7-9
j_call: TRBJ2-7

cdr3_nt: TGTGCCAGCAGCTTAACTAGCGGGAACTACAATGAGCAGTTCTTC
cdr3_aa: CASSLTSGNYNEQFF
d_call: TRBD2
clone_size: -
v_call: TRBV7-9
j_call: TRBJ2-1

cdr3_nt: TGCGCCAGCAGGATGGGGACCGGACTAGCGGGAAATCGAGGGGAGCTGTTTTTT
cdr3_aa: CASRMGTGLAGNRGELFF
d_call: TRBD2
clone_size: -
v_call: TRBV5-1
j_call: TRBJ2-2

cdr3_nt: TGTGCCAGCAGCTTGTACAGGAATAGGGATGAGCAGTTCTTC
cdr3_aa: CASSLYRNRDEQFF
d_call: -
clone_size: -
v_call: TRBV11-2
j_call: TRBJ2-1

cdr3_nt: TGTGCCATCAGGGGGGAGGTAGCGGGCACAGATACGCAGTATTTT
cdr3_aa: CAIRGEVAGTDTQYF
d_call: -
clone_size: -
v_call: TRBV10-3
j_call: TRBJ2-3

cdr3_nt: TGTGCCAGCAGTGAAGCGGAAGAGACCCAGTACTTC
cdr3_aa: CASSEAEETQYF
d_call: -
clone_size: -
v_call: TRBV2
j_call: TRBJ2-5

cdr3_nt: TGTGCCAGCAGCTTAGGGGCAGGGTTTGTTCGTGGCTACACCTTC
cdr3_aa: CASSLGAGFVRGYTF
d_call: -
clone_size: -
v_call: TRBV11-2
j_call: TRBJ1-2

cdr3_nt: TGTGCCAGCAGTACTTACACTGAAGCTTTCTTT
cdr3_aa: CASSTYTEAFF
d_call: -
clone_size: -
v_call: TRBV28
j_call: TRBJ1-1

cdr3_nt: TGTGCCAGCAGTTTGGGCAAAGAGACAGGGCGGACTGAAGCTTTCTTT
cdr3_aa: CASSLGKETGRTEAFF
d_call: TRBD1
clone_size: -
v_call: TRBV27
j_call: TRBJ1-1

cdr3_nt: TGCGCCAGCAGCTTGGGGGCCAGTAACACTGAAGCTTTCTTT
cdr3_aa: CASSLGASNTEAFF
d_call: -
clone_size: -
v_call: TRBV5-1
j_call: TRBJ1-1

cdr3_nt: TGTGCCAGCAGACAACAGAGGGCCGGCTACACCTTC
cdr3_aa: CASRQQRAGYTF
d_call: -
clone_size: -
v_call: TRBV28
j_call: TRBJ1-2